Each of the 30 T cell receptor beta chains below was sequenced from the same sample in a study of early T cells in non-severe SARS-CoV-2 infection. One entry per CDR3 protein, called by TCRdb with MiXCR from the 5' RACE reads. Of around 100,000 distinct CDR3 sequences listed, approximately 15% are singletons. The specimen sequenced was whole blood. These receptors were taken from an adult who was a healthcare worker with PCR-confirmed SARS-CoV-2 infection or an uninfected control (not recorded which).

This clonotype occurred a few times. The V gene is TRBV25-1, the J gene TRBJ1-2; possibly TRBD1 for D (6 bases). CDR1 is MGHDK, CDR2 SYGVNS, per germline. The CDR3 is made up of 14 amino acids. With 6 bases removed from V and 6 bases from J, the gap between germline ends came to 17 bases. Here the CDR3 DNA reads TGTGCCAGCAGCCAAGCGGCAGGGGTGAATGGCTACACCTTC. Amino acid sequence: CASSQAAGVNGYTF.

This clonotype was seen a handful of times. This sequence joins TRBV6-6 and TRBJ2-7; no clear D gene. V dropped 0 bases and J dropped 5 bases, with 2 bases sitting between them. The CDR3 extends over 11 amino acids. The germline gives CDR1 MNHNY, CDR2 SVGAGI (reference sequence). For the CDR3, the DNA is TGTGCCAGCAGTTACTCGAACGAGCAGTACTTC. Its translation is CASSYSNEQYF.

This clonotype was counted at least ten times. The rearrangement joins TRBV10-2 to TRBJ2-3; 7 positions agree with TRBD1. The CDR3 contains 15 residues. Germline CDR1 is WSHSY and CDR2 is SAAADI. V shed 3 bases and J 2 bases; nucleotides not matched to a gene: 5. CDR3 residues: CASSDDQGDTDTQYF. The CDR3 DNA reads as TGCGCCAGCAGTGATGACCAGGGGGACACAGATACGCAGTATTTT.

In this sample, this clonotype turned up many times. This sequence joins TRBV7-6 and TRBJ1-4; D remains ambiguous. V was pared by 0 bases and J by 12 bases, with 17 bases between. The CDR3 has 15 residues. Germline CDR1 and CDR2: SGHVS and FNYEAQ. As DNA, the CDR3 is TGTGCCAGCAGCTTAGCGGGCACACCCCGAGCGGAACTGTTTTTT. This gives the protein CASSLAGTPRAELFF.

The V call is TRBV20-1, the J call TRBJ2-1; 8 bases line up with TRBD2. CDR3 length: 14 residues. Germline V gene lookup returns CDR1 DFQATT and CDR2 SNEGSKA (reference sequence). The junction had 3 bases not matched to a gene; V was cut back by 3 bases and J by 2 bases. CDR3 sequence reads: CSASAGGAYNEQFF. CDR3 sequence (DNA): TGCAGTGCTAGTGCGGGGGGCGCCTACAATGAGCAGTTCTTC.

This clonotype showed up just a few times. The rearrangement links TRBV28 to TRBJ2-2; TRBD1 aligns across 7 bases. The CDR3 covers 16 residues. V trimming: 3 bases; J trimming: 1 base; junction bases outside the gene matches: 5. Germline-derived CDR1 and CDR2 are MDHEN and SYDVKM. The CDR3: CASSFLRTGNTGELFF. The CDR3 DNA reads TGTGCCAGCAGTTTCCTGAGGACAGGGAACACCGGGGAGCTGTTTTTT.

The genes are TRBV13 and TRBJ2-5, with TRBD1 identical over 8 bases. This CDR3 is 14 amino acids long. Germline V gene sequence: CDR1 PRHDT, CDR2 FYEKMQ (reference sequence). The V segment lost 5 bases and the J segment 5 bases; nucleotides outside the gene matches: 7. The CDR3 region is CASSVRDRWETQYF. In DNA, the CDR3 is TGTGCCAGCAGCGTTCGGGACAGGTGGGAGACCCAGTACTTC. Full variable domain (missing parts from reference TRBV13 and TRBJ2-5): AAGVIQSPRHLIKEKRETATLKCYPIPRHDTVYWYQQGPGQDPQFLISFYEKMQSDKGSIPDRFSAQQFSDYHSELNMSSLELGDSALYFCASSVRDRWETQYFGPGTRLLVL.

The rearrangement uses TRBV6-5 and TRBJ2-2; D gene ambiguous. V lost 10 bases, J lost 5 bases, and 17 bases lay in between. The germline CDR1 and CDR2 sequences are MNHEY and SVGAGI. This CDR3 spans 14 amino acids. Here the CDR3 reads CANTIAQETGELFF. CDR3 DNA: TGTGCCAACACCATCGCCCAGGAAACCGGGGAGCTGTTTTTT.

V and J are TRBV19 and TRBJ1-5; 7 nucleotides line up with TRBD1. The V and J ends lost 4 bases and 0 bases, in that order; junction bases with no gene match: 12. Per the germline V gene, CDR1 is LNHDA and CDR2 is SQIVND (reference sequence). The CDR3 loop spans 18 amino acids. CDR3 region: CASSTRGQDKYSNQPQHF. CDR3 DNA sequence: TGTGCCAGTAGTACCCGAGGACAGGATAAATATAGCAATCAGCCCCAGCATTTT.

A few counts support this clonotype. V is TRBV12-3 or TRBV12-4 and J is TRBJ1-5, with 9 bases fitting TRBD1. This CDR3 contains 14 residues. After removal of 7 bases from V and 5 bases from J, the junction contained 6 bases not matched to a gene. The CDR3 DNA sequence: TGTGCCAGCACCCCGACAGGGGGTGATCAGCCCCAGCATTTT. The encoded protein is CASTPTGGDQPQHF.

In this sample, this clonotype turned up a few times. The chain combines TRBV4-3 with TRBJ2-1; D is ambiguous. CDR1 is LGHNA and CDR2 is YSLEER in the germline V gene. V was pared by 4 bases and J by 4 bases, with 14 bases between. CDR3 length: 15 amino acids. CDR3 loop: CASSPGFQRYNEQFF. CDR3 in DNA: TGCGCCAGCAGCCCCGGGTTCCAGCGATACAATGAGCAGTTCTTC.

This clonotype was seen many times. This chain links TRBV4-3 with TRBJ2-6, with D unclear. This CDR3 has 19 amino acids. CDR1 is LGHNA, CDR2 YSLEER, per germline. Trimming cost V 0 bases and J 0 bases, with 15 bases left between them. In nucleotides, the CDR3 is TGCGCCAGCAGCCAAGAGCGACCAGGTTGGTACTCTGGGGCCAACGTCCTGACTTTC. Its protein is CASSQERPGWYSGANVLTF.

This clonotype came up a few times. Relative to the germline gene, one junction end is altered; a read error may explain this. This chain connects TRBV28 to TRBJ2-6; tentatively, D is TRBD1 or TRBD2 (5 bases each). This CDR3 contains 15 residues. Germline V gene data show CDR1 as MDHEN and CDR2 as SYDVKM. The CDR3 sequence is CASTTQGSGANVLIF. As DNA, the CDR3 is TGTGCCAGCACTACCCAGGGATCCGGGGCCAACGTCCTGATTTTC. Together with reference TRBV28 and TRBJ2-6, the CDR3 gives the full variable domain: DVKVTQSSRYLVKRTGEKVFLECVQDMDHENMFWYRQDPGLGLRLIYFSYDVKMKEKGDIPEGYSVSREKKERFSLILESASTNQTSMYLCASTTQGSGANVLIFGAGSRLTVL.

V gene TRBV20-1 combines with J gene TRBJ1-1, with TRBD1 matching 8 bases. Germline V lookup: CDR1 DFQATT, CDR2 SNEGSKA (reference sequence). V lost 6 bases, J lost 5 bases, and 5 bases stayed unmatched. This CDR3 has 12 residues. Here the CDR3 reads CSAGQGPTEAFF. In DNA form, the CDR3 reads TGCAGTGCCGGACAGGGACCAACTGAAGCTTTCTTT.

There are a few counts of this clonotype. The chain couples TRBV6-5 to TRBJ2-1, with 11 positions matching TRBD2. CDR3 length equals 21 residues. The trim removed 5 bases at V and 2 bases at J, leaving 20 bases unmatched. From germline, CDR1 is MNHEY and CDR2 SVGAGI. The CDR3 loop reads CASSTRMVSGSSGGTYNEQFF. The DNA for the CDR3 is TGTGCCAGCAGTACGAGGATGGTATCCGGTTCTAGCGGGGGGACCTACAATGAGCAGTTCTTC.

The J gene is TRBJ2-7, the V gene TRBV28; D is tentatively TRBD1 or TRBD2 (5 bases each). The CDR3 length is 14 residues. Per germline, CDR1 MDHEN and CDR2 SYDVKM. Trimming removed 6 bases from V and 7 bases from J, with 19 bases in between. The CDR3 loop is CASSPPERGWEQYF. DNA of the CDR3: TGTGCCAGCAGCCCTCCCGAGAGGGGTTGGGAGCAGTACTTC.

V is TRBV5-1 and J is TRBJ1-1; maybe TRBD1 (6 bases). Trimming took off 3 bases at V and 7 bases at J, with 10 bases between the two ends. The CDR3 sequence is 12 residues long. Germline lookup yields CDR1 SGHRS and CDR2 YFSETQ. CDR3 sequence (DNA): TGCGCCAGCAGCTATACAGGGAATGAAGCTTTCTTT. Translating it yields CASSYTGNEAFF.

This chain uses TRBV29-1 with TRBJ2-5; D ambiguous. The germline V and J ends were trimmed by 1 base and 5 bases, with 8 bases remaining between them. This CDR3 contains 12 residues. The V gene's germline CDR1 is SQVTM and CDR2 ANQGSEA. CDR3 residues: CSVEGPRETQYF. The CDR3 DNA reads TGCAGCGTTGAAGGCCCGAGGGAGACCCAGTACTTC.

In its sample, this clonotype was seen a few times. The chain carries TRBV6-5 and TRBJ2-2; perhaps TRBD1 as D (5 bases). The CDR3 loop spans 15 amino acids. Germline CDR1 and CDR2: MNHEY and SVGAGI. V gave up 7 bases and J gave up 6 bases, with 18 bases separating them. The CDR3 sequence: CASTLTRVNAGELFF. CDR3 nucleotides: TGTGCCAGCACCCTGACCAGGGTCAATGCCGGGGAGCTGTTTTTT.

CDR3 amino acids: CATLTGRWGEQYF. The CDR3, as DNA: TGTGCCACCCTGACGGGACGGTGGGGCGAGCAGTACTTC. V and J are TRBV28 and TRBJ2-7; D possibly uses TRBD1 or TRBD2 (5 bases each). CDR3 size: 13 residues. The V end lost 10 bases, the J end lost 6 bases, and 19 bases lay between the germline ends. CDR1 and CDR2 (germline): MDHEN, SYDVKM.

The genes are TRBV27 and TRBJ2-3; the D gene is possibly TRBD1 (6 bases). V was cut by 6 bases and J by 6 bases, with 22 bases left in between. Germline loops: CDR1 MNHEY, CDR2 SMNVEV (reference sequence). CDR3 length: 16 amino acids. CDR3 in amino acids: CASRKTGLWLRDTQYF. The CDR3 nucleotides are TGTGCCAGCAGGAAAACAGGGCTATGGCTTCGGGATACGCAGTATTTT.

This clonotype came up many times. The genes are TRBV7-6 and TRBJ1-1; TRBD1 is a possible D gene (6 bases). CDR3 length: 13 residues. Trimming pared 0 bases from V and 6 bases from J, leaving 8 bases between. Germline lookup yields CDR1 SGHVS and CDR2 FNYEAQ. CDR3: CASSLAGGPEAFF. CDR3 bases: TGTGCCAGCAGCTTAGCGGGGGGCCCTGAAGCTTTCTTT.

For this clonotype: Since the CDR3 does not end with the conserved phenylalanine or tryptophan, this likely comes from a read error. The chain combines TRBV7-9 with TRBJ1-1, with unresolved D. The CDR3 has 14 amino acids. V was cut by 6 bases and J by 4 bases, with 15 bases left in between. Germline CDR1 reads SEHNR; CDR2 reads FQNEAQ (reference sequence). CDR3 in amino acids: CASSAGPRATEAFL. The CDR3 DNA follows: TGTGCCAGCAGTGCCGGGCCACGAGCCACTGAAGCTTTCCTT.

The genes are TRBV30 and TRBJ1-5; 8 positions agree with TRBD1. V was pared by 3 bases and J by 0 bases, with 7 bases of the junction left unmatched. The CDR3 has 16 amino acids. Per germline, CDR1 GTSNPN and CDR2 SVGIG (reference sequence). DNA for the CDR3: TGTGCCTGGAGCGACAGGGGCCCCTTTAGCAATCAGCCCCAGCATTTT. Protein sequence: CAWSDRGPFSNQPQHF.

The gene calls are TRBV7-2 and TRBJ1-2; D remains unclear. Between the trimmed V and J ends, which lost 1 base and 4 bases, there was a span of 13 bases. Germline values: CDR1 SGHTA, CDR2 FQGNSA. There are 15 residues in the CDR3. In DNA form, the CDR3 reads TGTGCCAGCAGCTTAGATCCGGTTCGGAGCTATGGCTACACCTTC. Protein sequence: CASSLDPVRSYGYTF.

The sample holds one count of this clonotype. This chain uses TRBV6-2 or TRBV6-3 with TRBJ2-2; D unresolved. The germline V gene has CDR1 MNHEY and CDR2 SVGEGT. V was clipped by 4 bases and J by 3 bases, with 9 bases between them. This CDR3 is built from 14 residues. Written as DNA, the CDR3 is TGTGCCAGCAGTTTCGATTCTCACACCGGGGAGCTGTTTTTT. Translated: CASSFDSHTGELFF.

The CDR3, as DNA: TGTGCCAGCAGCTTAGACCCCCTTCGGGAGTACCAAGAGACCCAGTACTTC. Protein: CASSLDPLREYQETQYF. J is TRBJ2-5 and V is TRBV11-2; D is perhaps TRBD2 (6 bases). The CDR3 totals 17 residues. V lost 0 bases and J lost 0, with 14 bases in between. CDR1 is SGHAT, CDR2 FQNNGV, per germline.

The chain uses TRBV5-4 and TRBJ2-1; D perhaps matches TRBD1 (6 bases). V lost 1 base to trimming and J lost 3 bases, with 11 bases between them. From germline, CDR1 is SGHNT and CDR2 YYREEE (reference sequence). The CDR3 loop spans 15 amino acids. Here the CDR3 reads CASSLNRAVYNEQFF. The CDR3 DNA follows: TGTGCCAGCAGCTTGAACAGGGCGGTCTACAATGAGCAGTTCTTC.

This clonotype was detected only a few times. The chain is built from TRBV6-2 or TRBV6-3 and TRBJ1-1; weak D call: TRBD1 (5 bases). Germline V gene data show CDR1 as MNHEY and CDR2 as SVGEGT. Trimming took off 7 bases at V and 8 bases at J, with 11 bases between the two ends. The CDR3 spans 11 residues. CDR3 sequence (DNA): TGTGCCAGCACCGTGGGGGGGGAAGCTTTCTTT. Protein: CASTVGGEAFF.

CDR3 in amino acids: CASSERRINSPLHF. CDR3 DNA sequence: TGCGCCAGCAGTGAGCGACGGATCAATTCACCCCTCCACTTT. This sequence joins TRBV10-2 and TRBJ1-6; D remains unclear. The CDR3 runs 14 residues. The V end was cut by 2 bases, the J end by 7 bases, with 9 bases between. CDR1 and CDR2 from the germline V gene are WSHSY and SAAADI.